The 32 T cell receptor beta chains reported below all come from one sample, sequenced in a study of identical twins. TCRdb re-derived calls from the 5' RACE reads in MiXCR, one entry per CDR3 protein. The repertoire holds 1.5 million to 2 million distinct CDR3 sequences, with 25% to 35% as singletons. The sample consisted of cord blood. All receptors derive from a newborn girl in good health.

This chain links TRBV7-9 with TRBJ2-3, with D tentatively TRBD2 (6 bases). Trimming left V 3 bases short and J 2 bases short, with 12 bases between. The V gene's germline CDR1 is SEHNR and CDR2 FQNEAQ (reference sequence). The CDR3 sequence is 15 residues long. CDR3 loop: CASSFFGLYTDTQYF. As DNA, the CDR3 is TGTGCCAGCAGCTTTTTCGGACTATACACAGATACGCAGTATTTT.

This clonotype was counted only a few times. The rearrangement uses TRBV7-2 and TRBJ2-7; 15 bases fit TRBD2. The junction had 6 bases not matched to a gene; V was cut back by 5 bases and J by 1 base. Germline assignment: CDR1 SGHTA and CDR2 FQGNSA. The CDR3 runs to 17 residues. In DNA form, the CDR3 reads TGTGCCAGCAGCCCCGGGACTAGCGGGAGGAGGTCCTACGAGCAGTACTTC. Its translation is CASSPGTSGRRSYEQYF.

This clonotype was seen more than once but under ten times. CDR3 protein: CSALTPGETQYF. For the CDR3, the DNA is TGCAGTGCCCTGACACCGGGGGAGACCCAGTACTTC. This rearrangement joins TRBV20-1 to TRBJ2-4; weak D call: TRBD2 (5 bases). The J call may be in error: the DNA end matches TRBJ2-5 better. The length of the CDR3 is 12 residues. Germline V CDR1 and CDR2: DFQATT, SNEGSKA (reference sequence).

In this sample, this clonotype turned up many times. The CDR3 DNA reads as TGTGCCAGCAGTTTCGTCCGGGGACCTACCGAAGCTTTCTTT. Its protein is CASSFVRGPTEAFF. V usage is TRBV12-3 or TRBV12-4 and J usage is TRBJ1-1; weak D call: TRBD1 (5 bases). Trimming shortened V by 3 bases and J by 8 bases, and 16 bases separated the two germline ends. The CDR3 has 14 amino acids.

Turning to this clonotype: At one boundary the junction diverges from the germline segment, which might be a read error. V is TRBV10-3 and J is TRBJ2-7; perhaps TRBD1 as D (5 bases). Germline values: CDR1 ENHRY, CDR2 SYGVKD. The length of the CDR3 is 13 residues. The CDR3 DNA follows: TGTGCCATCAGGCTACAGGAATCCTACGGGCAGTACTTC. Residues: CAIRLQESYGQYF.

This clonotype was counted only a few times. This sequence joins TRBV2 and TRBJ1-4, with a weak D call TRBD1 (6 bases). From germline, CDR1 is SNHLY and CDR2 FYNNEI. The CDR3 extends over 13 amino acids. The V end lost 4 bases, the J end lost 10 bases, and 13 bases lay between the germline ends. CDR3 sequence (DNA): TGTGCCAGCAGTGCGGCAGGGGAGGGAAAACTGTTTTTT. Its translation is CASSAAGEGKLFF.

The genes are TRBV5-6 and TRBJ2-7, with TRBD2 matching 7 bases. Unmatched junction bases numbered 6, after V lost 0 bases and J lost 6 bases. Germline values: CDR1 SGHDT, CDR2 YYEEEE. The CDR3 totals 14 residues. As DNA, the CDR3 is TGTGCCAGCAGCTTGGATTTTTGGACTAGCGAGCAGTACTTC. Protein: CASSLDFWTSEQYF.

This CDR3 is CASSLISSASTDTQYF. The CDR3 bases are TGTGCCAGCAGTTTAATCTCTAGCGCTAGCACAGATACGCAGTATTTT. This rearrangement joins TRBV28 to TRBJ2-3, with D possibly TRBD2 on 6 matching bases. The CDR3 contains 16 residues. CDR1 is MDHEN and CDR2 is SYDVKM in the germline V gene. Trimming took off 2 bases at V and 0 bases at J, with 12 bases between the two ends.

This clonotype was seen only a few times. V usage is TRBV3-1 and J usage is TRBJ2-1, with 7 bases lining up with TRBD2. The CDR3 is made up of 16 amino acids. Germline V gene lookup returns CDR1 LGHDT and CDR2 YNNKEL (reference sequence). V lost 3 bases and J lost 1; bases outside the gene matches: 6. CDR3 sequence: CASSQRGGGSYNEQFF. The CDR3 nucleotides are TGTGCCAGCAGCCAGCGGGGCGGGGGATCCTACAATGAGCAGTTCTTC.

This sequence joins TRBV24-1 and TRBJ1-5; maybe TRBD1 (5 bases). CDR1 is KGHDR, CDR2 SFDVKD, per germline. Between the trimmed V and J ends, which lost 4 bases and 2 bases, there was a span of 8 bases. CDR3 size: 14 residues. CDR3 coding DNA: TGTGCCACCAGTGACATGGGGGGCAATCAGCCCCAGCATTTT. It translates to CATSDMGGNQPQHF.

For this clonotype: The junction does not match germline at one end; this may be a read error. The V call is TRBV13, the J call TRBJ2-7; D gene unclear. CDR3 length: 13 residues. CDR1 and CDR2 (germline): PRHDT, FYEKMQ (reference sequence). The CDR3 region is CASSLVLSYEQSF. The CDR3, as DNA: TGTGCCAGCAGCTTAGTGCTCTCCTACGAGCAGTCCTTC.

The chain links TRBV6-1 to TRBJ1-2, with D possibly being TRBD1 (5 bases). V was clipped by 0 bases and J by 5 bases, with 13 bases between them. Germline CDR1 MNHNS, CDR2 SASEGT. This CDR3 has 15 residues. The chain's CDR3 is CASSEALRQKYGYTF. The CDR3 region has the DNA TGTGCCAGCAGTGAAGCGCTTCGACAGAAGTATGGCTACACCTTC.

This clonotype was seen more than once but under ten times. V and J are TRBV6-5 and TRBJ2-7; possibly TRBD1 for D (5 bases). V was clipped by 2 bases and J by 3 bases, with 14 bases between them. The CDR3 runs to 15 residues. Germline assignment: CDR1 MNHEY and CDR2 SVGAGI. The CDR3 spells CASSYGCAGNYEQYF. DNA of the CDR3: TGTGCCAGCAGTTACGGCTGTGCAGGGAACTACGAGCAGTACTTC.

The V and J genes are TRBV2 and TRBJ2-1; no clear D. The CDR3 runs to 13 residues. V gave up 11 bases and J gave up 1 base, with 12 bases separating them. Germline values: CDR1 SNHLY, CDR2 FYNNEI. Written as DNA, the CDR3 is TGTGCCTGCTCCTTTGGGTCCTACAATGAGCAGTTCTTC. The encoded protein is CACSFGSYNEQFF.

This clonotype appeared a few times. The CDR3, as DNA: TGCGCCAGCAGCTTGACGGAAGGGGAAAAACTGTTTTTT. It yields the protein CASSLTEGEKLFF. The gene calls are TRBV5-1 and TRBJ1-4; D call uncertain. Germline values: CDR1 SGHRS, CDR2 YFSETQ. This CDR3 comprises 13 residues. The germline V and J ends were trimmed by 1 base and 8 bases, with 9 bases remaining between them.

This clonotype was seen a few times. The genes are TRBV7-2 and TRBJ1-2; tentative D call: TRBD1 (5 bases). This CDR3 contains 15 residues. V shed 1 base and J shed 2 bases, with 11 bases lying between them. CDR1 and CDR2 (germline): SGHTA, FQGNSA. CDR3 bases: TGTGCCAGCAGCTTAGTCTTTTGGGACAACTATGGCTACACCTTC. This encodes CASSLVFWDNYGYTF.

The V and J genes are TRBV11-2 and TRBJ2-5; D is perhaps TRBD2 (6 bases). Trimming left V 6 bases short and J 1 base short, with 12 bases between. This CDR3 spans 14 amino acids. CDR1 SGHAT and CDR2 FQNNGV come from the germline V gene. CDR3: CASSQRGVQETQYF. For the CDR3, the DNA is TGTGCCAGCAGTCAACGCGGGGTCCAAGAGACCCAGTACTTC.

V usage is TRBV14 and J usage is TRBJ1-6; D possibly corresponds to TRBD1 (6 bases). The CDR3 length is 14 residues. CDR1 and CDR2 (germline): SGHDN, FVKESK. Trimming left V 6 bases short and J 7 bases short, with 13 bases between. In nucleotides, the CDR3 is TGTGCCAGCAGACTTCAGGGGTGGAATTCACCCCTCCACTTT. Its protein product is CASRLQGWNSPLHF.

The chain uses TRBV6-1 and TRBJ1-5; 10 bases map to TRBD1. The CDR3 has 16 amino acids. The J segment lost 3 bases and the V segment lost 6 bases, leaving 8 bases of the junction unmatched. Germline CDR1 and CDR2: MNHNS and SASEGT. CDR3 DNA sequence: TGTGCCAGCAGCCCTAGACAGGGGGCGGTCAATCAGCCCCAGCATTTT. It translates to CASSPRQGAVNQPQHF.

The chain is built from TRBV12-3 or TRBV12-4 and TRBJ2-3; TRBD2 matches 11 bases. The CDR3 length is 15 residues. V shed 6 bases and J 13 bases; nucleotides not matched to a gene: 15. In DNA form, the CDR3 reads TGTGCCAGCAGCCCTACTAGCGGGAGCGCAGATATGGAGTATTTT. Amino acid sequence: CASSPTSGSADMEYF.

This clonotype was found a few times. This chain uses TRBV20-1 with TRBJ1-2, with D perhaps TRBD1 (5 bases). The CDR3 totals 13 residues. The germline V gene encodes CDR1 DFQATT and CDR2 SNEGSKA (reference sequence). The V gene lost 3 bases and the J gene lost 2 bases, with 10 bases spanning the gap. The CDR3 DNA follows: TGCAGTGCTAGGGCCCGGGACAACTATGGCTACACCTTC. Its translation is CSARARDNYGYTF.

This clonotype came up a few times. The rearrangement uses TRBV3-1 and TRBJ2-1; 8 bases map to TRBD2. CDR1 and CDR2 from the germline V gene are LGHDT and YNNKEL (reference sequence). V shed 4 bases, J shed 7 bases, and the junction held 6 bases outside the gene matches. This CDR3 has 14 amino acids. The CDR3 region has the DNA TGTGCCAGCAGCCCAAGCGGGAGTACAAATGAGCAGTTCTTC. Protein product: CASSPSGSTNEQFF.

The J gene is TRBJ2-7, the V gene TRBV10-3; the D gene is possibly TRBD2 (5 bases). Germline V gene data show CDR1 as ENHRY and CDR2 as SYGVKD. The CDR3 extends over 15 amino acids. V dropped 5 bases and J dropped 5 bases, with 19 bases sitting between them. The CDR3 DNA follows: TGTGCCATCAGTCGCCTTTCGAGGGCCGGCAACGAGCAGTACTTC. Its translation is CAISRLSRAGNEQYF.

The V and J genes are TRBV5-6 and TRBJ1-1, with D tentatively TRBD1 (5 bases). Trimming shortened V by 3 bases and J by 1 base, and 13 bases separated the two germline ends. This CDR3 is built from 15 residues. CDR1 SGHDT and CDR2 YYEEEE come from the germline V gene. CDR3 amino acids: CASSWEGRKNTEAFF. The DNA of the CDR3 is TGTGCCAGCAGCTGGGAGGGGCGAAAGAACACTGAAGCTTTCTTT.

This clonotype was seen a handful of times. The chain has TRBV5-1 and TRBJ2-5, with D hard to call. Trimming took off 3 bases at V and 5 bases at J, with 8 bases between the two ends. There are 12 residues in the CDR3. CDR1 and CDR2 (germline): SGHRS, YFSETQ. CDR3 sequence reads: CASSSERETQYF. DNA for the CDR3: TGCGCCAGCAGCTCCGAGCGTGAGACCCAGTACTTC.

CDR3 DNA sequence: TGTGCCAGCAGTTTACGATCCCCGGGGTACGAGCAGTACTTC. Protein: CASSLRSPGYEQYF. The chain carries TRBV27 and TRBJ2-4; D possibly corresponds to TRBD2 (5 bases). Gene TRBJ2-7 matches the end of the DNA better, so the J call may be wrong. The CDR3 extends over 14 amino acids. The germline gives CDR1 MNHEY, CDR2 SMNVEV (reference sequence).

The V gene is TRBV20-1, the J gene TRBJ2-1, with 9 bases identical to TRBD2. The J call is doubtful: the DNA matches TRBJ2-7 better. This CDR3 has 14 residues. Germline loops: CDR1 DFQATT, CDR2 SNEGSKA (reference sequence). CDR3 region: CSAHSGSGYNEQYF. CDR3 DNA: TGCAGTGCTCATAGCGGGAGTGGGTACAATGAGCAGTACTTC.

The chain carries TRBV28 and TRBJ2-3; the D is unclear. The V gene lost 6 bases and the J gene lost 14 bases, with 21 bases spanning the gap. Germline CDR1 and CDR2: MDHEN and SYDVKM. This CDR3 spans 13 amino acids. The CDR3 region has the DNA TGTGCCAGCAGCACTACCAGAACGGCCGTCGTGTATTTT. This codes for CASSTTRTAVVYF.

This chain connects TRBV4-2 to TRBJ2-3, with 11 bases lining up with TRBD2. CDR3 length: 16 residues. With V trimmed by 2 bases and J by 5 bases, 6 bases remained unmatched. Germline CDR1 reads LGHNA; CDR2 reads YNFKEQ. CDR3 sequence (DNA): TGTGCCAGCAGCCAACCCCCTAGCGGGGGGCGAGATACGCAGTATTTT. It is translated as CASSQPPSGGRDTQYF.

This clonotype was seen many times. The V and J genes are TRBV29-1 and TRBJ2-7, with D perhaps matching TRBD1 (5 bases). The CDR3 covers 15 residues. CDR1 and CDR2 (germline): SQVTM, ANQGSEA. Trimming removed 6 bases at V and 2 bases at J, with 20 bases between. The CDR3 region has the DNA TGCAGCGTCGTTGTACAGGCCGCTCTCCCCTACGAGCAGTACTTC. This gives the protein CSVVVQAALPYEQYF.

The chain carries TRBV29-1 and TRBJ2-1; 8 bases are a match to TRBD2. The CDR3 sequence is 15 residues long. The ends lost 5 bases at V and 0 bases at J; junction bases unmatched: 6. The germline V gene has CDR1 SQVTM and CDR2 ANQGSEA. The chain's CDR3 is CSVHSGRASYNEQFF. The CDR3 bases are TGCAGCGTTCACTCCGGGAGGGCCTCCTACAATGAGCAGTTCTTC.

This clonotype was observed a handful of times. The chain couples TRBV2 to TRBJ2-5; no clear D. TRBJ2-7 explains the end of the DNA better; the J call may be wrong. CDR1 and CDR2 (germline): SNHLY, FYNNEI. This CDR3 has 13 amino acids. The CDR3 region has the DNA TGTGCCAGCAGTGAAGGTTGGGTCGACGAGCAGTACTTC. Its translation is CASSEGWVDEQYF.